Sequencing of this TCR beta chain was carried out in a study of tumor-infiltrating lymphocytes in primary liver carcinoma. Study background: The patients, men and women alike, were aged 30 to 69 years. In every tissue type, samples returned a similar yield of roughly 3.65 to 7.5 million productive TCRbeta reads. Study-wide findings and caveats: A significantly higher top-250-clone fraction was recorded for tumors than for blood (p = 0.039).

The source of the blood RNA was unsorted whole blood, and germline DNA was extracted as well. A primer matching the constant region was used to make TCR beta cDNA from 450 to 500 ng of total RNA. A slightly modified ARM-PCR protocol with three nested multiplex PCR rounds produced these TCR beta libraries. In TCRdb, the multiplex PCR reads were re-called with MiXCR into one record per CDR3 protein. The sample gives just over 300,000 distinct CDR3 sequences, around 50% of which show up once; over 15% is in the top ten. This clonotype was seen only once. What it recognizes is unknown. At one end, the junction sequence differs from germline, possibly due to a read error. Sequencing was performed on peripheral blood. This TCR was sampled from a young woman with primary liver carcinoma and hepatitis B virus infection.

CDR3 loop: CASSNGENYEQYF. CDR3 bases: TGTGCCAGCAGTAACGGGGAAAACTACGAGCAGTATTTC. This rearrangement joins TRBV6-6 to TRBJ2-7, with TRBD2 as a possible D gene (5 bases). The germline CDR1 and CDR2 sequences are MNHNY and SVGAGI (reference sequence). The CDR3 is made up of 13 amino acids.